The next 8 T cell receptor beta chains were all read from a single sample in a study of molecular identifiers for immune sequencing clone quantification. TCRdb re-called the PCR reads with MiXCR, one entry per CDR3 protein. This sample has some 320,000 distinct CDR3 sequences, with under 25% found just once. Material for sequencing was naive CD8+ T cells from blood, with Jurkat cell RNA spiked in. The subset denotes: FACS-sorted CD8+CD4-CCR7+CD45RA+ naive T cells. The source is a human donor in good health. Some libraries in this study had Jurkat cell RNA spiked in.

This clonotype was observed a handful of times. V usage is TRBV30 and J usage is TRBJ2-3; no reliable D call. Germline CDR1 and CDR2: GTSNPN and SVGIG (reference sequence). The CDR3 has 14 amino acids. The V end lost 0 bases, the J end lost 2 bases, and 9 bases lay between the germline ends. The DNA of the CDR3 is TGTGCCTGGAGTGTATTACTGTACACAGATACGCAGTATTTT. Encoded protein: CAWSVLLYTDTQYF.

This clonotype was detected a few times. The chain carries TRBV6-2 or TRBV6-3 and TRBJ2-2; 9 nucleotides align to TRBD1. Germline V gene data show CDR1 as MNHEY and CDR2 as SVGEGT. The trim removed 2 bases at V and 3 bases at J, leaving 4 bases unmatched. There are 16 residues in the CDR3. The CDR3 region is CASSYRDRVDTGELFF. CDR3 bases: TGTGCCAGCAGTTACAGGGACAGGGTCGACACCGGGGAGCTGTTTTTT.

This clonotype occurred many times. The DNA for the CDR3 is TGTGCCAGCAGCGTGGCAGGTGCTGGAAACACCATATATTTT. This gives the protein CASSVAGAGNTIYF. This chain joins TRBV9 and TRBJ1-3; D remains unclear. The CDR3 loop spans 14 amino acids. In germline, CDR1 is SGDLS, CDR2 YYNGEE. Trimming took 2 bases from V and 2 from J, leaving 8 bases between them.

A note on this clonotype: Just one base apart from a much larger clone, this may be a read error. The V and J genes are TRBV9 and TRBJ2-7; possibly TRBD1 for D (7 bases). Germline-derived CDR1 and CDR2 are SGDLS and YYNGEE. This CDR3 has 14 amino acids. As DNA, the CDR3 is TGTGCCAGCGGCGTAGGGGGCGGGACTGTGGAGCAGTACTTC. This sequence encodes CASGVGGGTVEQYF. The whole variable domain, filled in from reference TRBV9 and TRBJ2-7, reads DSGVTQTPKHLITATGQRVTLRCSPRSGDLSVYWYQQSLDQGLQFLIQYYNGEERAKGNILERFSAQQFPDLHSELNLSSLELGDSALYFCASGVGGGTVEQYFGPGTRLTVT.

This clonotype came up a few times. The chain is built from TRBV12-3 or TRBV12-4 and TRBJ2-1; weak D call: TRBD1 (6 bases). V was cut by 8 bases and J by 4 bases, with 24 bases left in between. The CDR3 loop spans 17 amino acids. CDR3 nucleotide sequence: TGTGCCAGCGCAATCCGACCCACCGGGACAACTTACAATGAGCAGTTCTTC. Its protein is CASAIRPTGTTYNEQFF.

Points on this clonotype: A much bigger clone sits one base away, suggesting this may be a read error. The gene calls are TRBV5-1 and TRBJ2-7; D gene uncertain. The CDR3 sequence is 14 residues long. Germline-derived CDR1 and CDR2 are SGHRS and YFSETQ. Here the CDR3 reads CASSSGQEAYAQYF. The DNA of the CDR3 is TGCGCCAGCAGCTCCGGGCAAGAGGCCTACGCGCAGTACTTC.

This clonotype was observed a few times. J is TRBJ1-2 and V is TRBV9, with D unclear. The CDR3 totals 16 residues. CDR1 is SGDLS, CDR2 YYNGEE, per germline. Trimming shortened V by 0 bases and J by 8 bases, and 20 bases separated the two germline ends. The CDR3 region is CASSVAVLSPERGYTF. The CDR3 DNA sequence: TGTGCCAGCAGCGTAGCTGTTTTATCTCCTGAGAGGGGCTACACCTTC.

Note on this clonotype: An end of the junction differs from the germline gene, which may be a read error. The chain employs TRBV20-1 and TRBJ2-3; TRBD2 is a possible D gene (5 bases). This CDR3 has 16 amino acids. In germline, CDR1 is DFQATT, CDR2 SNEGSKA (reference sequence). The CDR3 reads CRASPPRRRAGYTQYF. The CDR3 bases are TGCCGTGCCTCTCCCCCGCGGCGGCGGGCGGGTTATACGCAGTATTTT.